These T cell receptor beta chains were read from a single sample in a study of T cells and Merkel cell carcinoma outcomes. Measured with immunoSEQ multiplex PCR; TCRdb has only the in-frame clones, and not every one. The sample includes under 15,000 clones, nearly 97% seen only once; the top ten take more than 0.8%. Sequencing input: tumor tissue from Merkel cell carcinoma. All receptors derive from a human donor with Merkel cell carcinoma. CDR3s include the opening cysteine and the closing phenylalanine or tryptophan. Fields, in order: clone size, CDR3 length, J gene, V gene, D gene, CDR3 protein, CDR3 DNA. The D gene is left open where the match is weak. Clone size appears in some rows only: once, few, many, or a class for an expanded clone.

size: -; length: 14; J: TRBJ2-5; V: TRBV5-6; D: TRBD1; CDR3: CASSLDRGQETQYF; DNA: TGTGCCAGTAGCCTAGACAGGGGGCAAGAGACCCAGTACTTC
size: -; length: 16; J: TRBJ2-3; V: TRBV9; D: TRBD2; CDR3: CASSKRTSGSTDTQYF; DNA: TGTGCCAGCAGCAAACGGACTAGCGGGAGCACAGATACGCAGTATTTT
size: -; length: 14; J: TRBJ2-6; V: TRBV9; D: -; CDR3: CASSVGGTLNVLTF; DNA: TGTGCCAGCAGCGTAGGAGGCACCCTCAACGTCCTGACTTTC
size: -; length: 12; J: TRBJ1-5; V: TRBV6-5; D: TRBD1; CDR3: CASSSRTGPQHF; DNA: TGTGCCAGCAGTTCCCGGACAGGGCCCCAGCATTTT
size: -; length: 16; J: TRBJ2-2; V: TRBV5-4; D: TRBD2; CDR3: CASSPIERGNTGELFF; DNA: TGTGCCAGCAGCCCCATTGAGCGGGGGAACACCGGGGAGCTGTTTTTT
size: few; length: 12; J: TRBJ1-4; V: TRBV7-9; D: -; CDR3: CASSGGNEKLFF; DNA: TGTGCCAGCAGCGGCGGCAATGAAAAACTGTTTTTT
size: -; length: 16; J: TRBJ2-7; V: TRBV4-2; D: -; CDR3: CASSQEDAGREYEQYF; DNA: TGTGCCAGCAGCCAAGAAGACGCTGGCAGGGAATACGAGCAGTACTTC
size: -; length: 14; J: TRBJ2-1; V: TRBV19; D: -; CDR3: CASSKEGLGNEQFF; DNA: TGTGCCAGTAGTAAGGAGGGCCTAGGGAATGAGCAGTTCTTC
size: -; length: 15; J: TRBJ2-7; V: TRBV5-1; D: -; CDR3: CASSSRGGGSYEQYF; DNA: TGCGCCAGCAGCTCCCGTGGAGGGGGCTCCTACGAGCAGTACTTC
size: -; length: 12; J: TRBJ2-7; V: TRBV11-1; D: -; CDR3: CASSLGVYEQYF; DNA: TGTGCCAGCAGCTTAGGTGTCTACGAGCAGTACTTC
size: -; length: 16; J: TRBJ1-1; V: TRBV21-1; D: -; CDR3: CASSGTEGLMNTEAFF; DNA: TGTGCCAGCAGCGGTACGGAAGGACTTATGAACACTGAAGCTTTCTTT
size: -; length: 15; J: TRBJ1-1; V: TRBV11-2; D: -; CDR3: CASSNERIENTEAFF; DNA: TGTGCCAGCAGCAACGAACGGATCGAGAACACTGAAGCTTTCTTT
size: -; length: 17; J: TRBJ2-5; V: TRBV7-2; D: -; CDR3: CASSLVIARQVTETQYF; DNA: TGTGCCAGCAGCTTAGTGATAGCCCGCCAGGTAACGGAGACCCAGTACTTC
size: once; length: 17; J: TRBJ1-4; V: TRBV5-5; D: TRBD1; CDR3: CASNLGQGFATNEKLFF; DNA: TGTGCCAGCAACCTGGGACAGGGGTTTGCGACTAATGAAAAACTGTTTTTT
size: -; length: 13; J: TRBJ1-1; V: TRBV18; D: -; CDR3: CASSPNSHTEAFF; DNA: TGTGCCAGCTCACCGAACAGTCACACTGAAGCTTTCTTT
size: -; length: 13; J: TRBJ2-3; V: TRBV5-1; D: -; CDR3: CASSYRTADTQYF; DNA: TGCGCCAGCAGCTATAGGACAGCAGATACGCAGTATTTT
size: -; length: 13; J: TRBJ1-4; V: TRBV5-1; D: -; CDR3: CASSLGGNEKLFF; DNA: TGCGCCAGCAGCTTGGGAGGGAATGAAAAACTGTTTTTT
size: once; length: 12; J: TRBJ2-5; V: TRBV29-1; D: -; CDR3: CSVHQGLETQYF; DNA: TGCAGCGTTCACCAGGGTTTAGAGACCCAGTACTTC
size: -; length: 13; J: TRBJ1-1; V: TRBV10-3; D: TRBD1; CDR3: CAISETGGSEAFF; DNA: TGTGCCATCAGTGAGACAGGGGGCTCTGAAGCTTTCTTT
size: -; length: 12; J: TRBJ1-5; V: TRBV19; D: -; CDR3: CASSGGPLTQHF; DNA: TGTGCCAGTAGTGGCGGGCCCTTGACCCAGCATTTT
size: -; length: 16; J: TRBJ1-2; V: TRBV18; D: -; CDR3: CASSPPVSQGRGGYTF; DNA: TGTGCCAGCTCACCACCGGTTTCGCAGGGGAGGGGAGGCTACACCTTC
size: -; length: 14; J: TRBJ2-2; V: TRBV5-1; D: -; CDR3: CASSGRWGTGELFF; DNA: TGCGCCAGCAGCGGTAGATGGGGAACCGGGGAGCTGTTTTTT
size: -; length: 14; J: TRBJ2-1; V: TRBV25-1; D: TRBD2; CDR3: CASSQSGRANEQFF; DNA: TGTGCCAGCAGTCAGAGCGGGAGGGCCAATGAGCAGTTCTTC
size: -; length: 14; J: TRBJ2-1; V: TRBV30; D: TRBD1; CDR3: CAWMGQGRGYEQFF; DNA: TGTGCCTGGATGGGACAGGGGAGAGGATATGAGCAGTTCTTC
size: -; length: 15; J: TRBJ1-1; V: TRBV5-1; D: -; CDR3: CASSLSAAVNTEAFF; DNA: TGCGCCAGCAGCTTGTCGGCAGCCGTGAACACTGAAGCTTTCTTT
size: -; length: 14; J: TRBJ2-3; V: TRBV11-2; D: -; CDR3: CASSQSYTTDTQYF; DNA: TGTGCCAGCAGCCAGTCGTACACAACAGATACGCAGTATTTT
size: -; length: 16; J: TRBJ2-7; V: TRBV6-5; D: TRBD1; CDR3: CASSYSRDRNTYEQYF; DNA: TGTGCCAGCAGTTACAGCCGGGACAGAAATACCTACGAGCAGTACTTC
size: -; length: 14; J: TRBJ1-1; V: TRBV7-2; D: -; CDR3: CASSPRQGLAEAFF; DNA: TGTGCCAGCAGCCCACGACAAGGGCTGGCTGAAGCTTTCTTT
size: -; length: 13; J: TRBJ1-2; V: TRBV29-1; D: TRBD1; CDR3: CSVRTGVDYGYTF; DNA: TGCAGCGTTCGGACAGGGGTTGACTATGGCTACACCTTC
size: -; length: 13; J: TRBJ2-1; V: TRBV29-1; D: -; CDR3: CSAGSGVRNEQFF; DNA: TGCAGCGCCGGGTCCGGGGTCCGCAATGAGCAGTTCTTC
size: -; length: 18; J: TRBJ2-2; V: TRBV19; D: -; CDR3: CASSIGQAGGRTTGELFF; DNA: TGTGCCAGTAGTATAGGACAAGCCGGGGGACGTACCACCGGGGAGCTGTTTTTT
size: -; length: 15; J: TRBJ1-2; V: TRBV7-2; D: TRBD1; CDR3: CASSLGTGGFYGYTF; DNA: TGTGCCAGCAGCTTAGGGACAGGGGGCTTCTATGGCTACACCTTC
size: -; length: 13; J: TRBJ2-7; V: TRBV6-1; D: -; CDR3: CASSEAWETEETF; DNA: TGTGCCAGCAGTGAAGCGTGGGAGACAGAGGAGACCTTC
size: -; length: 12; J: TRBJ2-7; V: TRBV14; D: TRBD2; CDR3: CASSLSGFEQYF; DNA: TGTGCCAGCAGCCTTAGCGGGTTCGAGCAGTACTTC
size: -; length: 15; J: TRBJ1-1; V: TRBV11-1; D: -; CDR3: CASSLGTVMNTEAFF; DNA: TGTGCCAGCAGCTTAGGGACGGTAATGAACACTGAAGCTTTCTTT
size: -; length: 16; J: TRBJ2-5; V: TRBV5-1; D: TRBD2; CDR3: CASSLTAGGPGETQYF; DNA: TGCGCCAGCAGCTTGACTGCGGGAGGGCCGGGTGAGACCCAGTACTTC
size: -; length: 15; J: TRBJ1-3; V: TRBV6-1; D: -; CDR3: CASSETWAGGNTIYF; DNA: TGTGCCAGCAGTGAGACCTGGGCAGGGGGAAACACCATATATTTT
size: -; length: 15; J: TRBJ1-5; V: TRBV4-2; D: -; CDR3: CASSQGDLSNQPQHF; DNA: TGTGCCAGCAGCCAAGGGGACCTTAGCAATCAGCCCCAGCATTTT
size: -; length: 16; J: TRBJ2-1; V: TRBV13; D: TRBD2; CDR3: CASSSDKTSGYNEQFF; DNA: TGTGCCAGCAGCTCAGATAAAACTAGCGGGTACAATGAGCAGTTCTTC
size: -; length: 15; J: TRBJ2-1; V: TRBV30; D: TRBD2; CDR3: CAWRPGTSGFNEQFF; DNA: TGTGCCTGGAGGCCCGGGACTAGCGGATTCAATGAGCAGTTCTTC
size: -; length: 12; J: TRBJ2-2; V: TRBV7-2; D: -; CDR3: CASSASVGELFF; DNA: TGTGCCAGCAGCGCGAGCGTCGGGGAGCTGTTTTTT
size: -; length: 15; J: TRBJ2-3; V: TRBV23-1; D: -; CDR3: CASSQSLEPPVSRYF; DNA: TGCGCCAGCAGTCAATCGCTCGAACCCCCGGTTTCGCGGTATTTT
size: -; length: 17; J: TRBJ2-7; V: TRBV5-1; D: TRBD2; CDR3: CASSLAPSGRALYEQYF; DNA: TGCGCCAGCAGCTTGGCTCCTAGCGGGAGGGCCCTTTACGAGCAGTACTTC
size: -; length: 12; J: TRBJ2-7; V: TRBV7-2; D: -; CDR3: CASSLDNYEQYF; DNA: TGTGCCAGCAGCTTAGACAATTACGAGCAGTACTTC
size: -; length: 14; J: TRBJ1-3; V: TRBV18; D: TRBD1; CDR3: CASSAQGSGNTIYF; DNA: TGTGCCAGCTCAGCACAGGGGTCTGGAAACACCATATATTTT
size: -; length: 15; J: TRBJ2-4; V: TRBV11-2; D: TRBD2; CDR3: CASSLGTSGSDIQYF; DNA: TGTGCCAGCAGCTTAGGGACTAGCGGGAGTGACATTCAGTACTTC
size: -; length: 12; J: TRBJ2-1; V: TRBV4-2; D: -; CDR3: CASSQKGNEQFF; DNA: TGTGCCAGCAGCCAAAAAGGCAATGAGCAGTTCTTC
size: -; length: 10; J: TRBJ2-7; V: TRBV20-1; D: -; CDR3: CSALPDEQYF; DNA: TGTAGTGCTCTACCGGACGAGCAGTACTTC
size: -; length: 15; J: TRBJ2-3; V: TRBV2; D: TRBD2; CDR3: CASSGLAGFTDTQYF; DNA: TGTGCCAGCAGCGGACTAGCGGGGTTCACAGATACGCAGTATTTT
size: -; length: 14; J: TRBJ2-3; V: TRBV30; D: TRBD2; CDR3: CAWVGGGPVDMQYF; DNA: TGTGCCTGGGTTGGGGGAGGGCCTGTAGATATGCAGTATTTT
size: -; length: 14; J: TRBJ2-1; V: TRBV7-2; D: TRBD2; CDR3: CASSITLSGDEQFF; DNA: TGTGCCAGCAGCATAACCCTTAGCGGGGATGAGCAGTTCTTC